Below, 4 T cell receptor beta chains from the same sample are listed, as sequenced in a study of cytomegalovirus exposure and HLA in healthy donors. The PCR had 60 Vbeta and 13 Jbeta primers. Produced via immunoSEQ multiplex PCR; TCRdb's table is partial and in-frame only. The data contain about 140,000 clones, around 80% of them seen just once; the ten biggest clones take up approximately 2%. The specimen sequenced was PBMCs. All receptors come from a man aged 25-40 years in good health and CMV-seronegative.

The V and J genes are TRBV18 and TRBJ2-7, with 7 bases matching TRBD1. Looked up from germline, CDR1 is KGHSH and CDR2 is LQKENI. CDR3 length: 13 residues. Trimming at V came to 4 bases and at J to 2 bases, leaving 2 bases not matched to a gene. CDR3: CASSRDRPYEQYF. The CDR3 DNA reads as TGTGCCAGCTCACGGGACAGACCCTACGAGCAGTACTTC.

J is TRBJ1-6 and V is TRBV4-1; 10 bases agree with TRBD1. With V trimmed by 6 bases and J by 5 bases, 7 bases remained unmatched. Per germline, CDR1 MGHRA and CDR2 YSYEKL. The CDR3 contains 16 residues. CDR3 bases: TGCGCCAGCAGGACGGGACAGGGGCGAAATAATTCACCCCTCCACTTT. This encodes CASRTGQGRNNSPLHF.

This chain links TRBV6-1 with TRBJ1-1; 8 bases are shared with TRBD1. CDR1 is MNHNS and CDR2 is SASEGT in the germline V gene. V trimming: 6 bases; J trimming: 8 bases; junction bases outside the gene matches: 8. The CDR3 contains 13 residues. The CDR3 DNA reads as TGTGCCAGCAGCGTAGGGACAGGAGACGAAGCTTTCTTT. This translates into CASSVGTGDEAFF.

The J gene is TRBJ2-3, the V gene TRBV12-5; possibly TRBD1 for D (6 bases). Trimming cost V 6 bases and J 6 bases, with 10 bases left between them. Per the germline V gene, CDR1 is LGHNT and CDR2 is FRNRAP. CDR3 size: 12 residues. This CDR3 is CASGGALDTQYF. For the CDR3, the DNA is TGTGCTAGTGGGGGGGCCTTGGATACGCAGTATTTT. Looking up the rest from reference TRBV12-5 and TRBJ2-3 gives the full variable domain: DARVTQTPRHKVTEMGQEVTMRCQPILGHNTVFWYRQTMMQGLELLAYFRNRAPLDDSGMPKDRFSAEMPDATLATLKIQPSEPRDSAVYFCASGGALDTQYFGPGTRLTVL.